A single sample gave rise to the 32 T cell receptor beta chains below, sequenced in a study of early T cells in non-severe SARS-CoV-2 infection. One entry per CDR3 protein results from TCRdb running MiXCR on the 5' RACE reads. Of tens of thousands of distinct CDR3 sequences detected, around 3.9% appear once; the ten largest clones hold less than 12%. Material: whole blood. Receptors were obtained from an adult who was a healthcare worker with PCR-confirmed SARS-CoV-2 infection or an uninfected control (not recorded which).

In this sample, this clonotype turned up many times. The chain has TRBV20-1 and TRBJ2-7; D is possibly TRBD2 (5 bases). The CDR3 loop spans 12 amino acids. CDR1 is DFQATT, CDR2 SNEGSKA, per germline (reference sequence). CDR3 protein: CSLGPGSREQYF. CDR3 sequence (DNA): TGCAGCCTCGGCCCGGGGAGTCGAGAGCAGTACTTC.

This clonotype is classed as medium-sized. V usage is TRBV7-8 and J usage is TRBJ1-3; D is ambiguous. CDR1 and CDR2 from the germline V gene are SGHVS and FQNEAQ. The CDR3 loop spans 14 amino acids. Trimming cost V 1 base and J 4 bases, with 8 bases left between them. CDR3 protein: CASSLGDVGNTIYF. The CDR3, as DNA: TGTGCCAGCAGCTTAGGTGATGTGGGAAACACCATATATTTT.

This clonotype was recorded many times. V gene TRBV24-1 combines with J gene TRBJ2-3, with 7 bases identical to TRBD2. CDR1 and CDR2 from the germline V gene are KGHDR and SFDVKD. The CDR3 sequence is 15 residues long. Losses at the gene ends were 2 bases for V and 6 bases for J; bases not matched to a gene: 7. This CDR3 is CATSDSGLVMDTQYF. DNA for the CDR3: TGTGCCACCAGTGATTCCGGACTAGTCATGGATACGCAGTATTTT.

The sample holds many counts of this clonotype. The genes are TRBV11-2 and TRBJ2-1, with D maybe TRBD2 (6 bases). From germline, CDR1 is SGHAT and CDR2 FQNNGV. The CDR3 runs to 19 residues. Trimming took off 5 bases at V and 2 bases at J, with 25 bases between the two ends. This CDR3 is CASSPITAGPTETYNEQFF. The CDR3 DNA reads TGTGCCAGCAGCCCTATAACCGCGGGGCCGACGGAAACCTACAATGAGCAGTTCTTC.

This chain links TRBV19 with TRBJ2-5; TRBD1 might be the D (5 bases). V was clipped by 6 bases and J by 2 bases, with 10 bases between them. This CDR3 spans 13 amino acids. Germline loops: CDR1 LNHDA, CDR2 SQIVND (reference sequence). In DNA form, the CDR3 reads TGTGCCAGTAGCCGACAGATACAAGAGACCCAGTACTTC. Encoded protein: CASSRQIQETQYF.

The sample holds many counts of this clonotype. V usage is TRBV11-3 and J usage is TRBJ2-1; 8 bases line up with TRBD2. V lost 5 bases to trimming and J lost 5 bases; unmatched junction nucleotides: 8. The V gene's germline CDR1 is SGHNT and CDR2 YENEEA. The CDR3 contains 15 residues. In DNA form, the CDR3 reads TGTGCCAGCAGCCCCAGCGGGAGTTCGCACAATGAGCAGTTCTTC. Amino acids: CASSPSGSSHNEQFF.

The V and J genes are TRBV6-2 or TRBV6-3 and TRBJ2-1; unclear D gene. CDR3 length: 12 amino acids. Trimming left V 4 bases short and J 9 bases short, with 10 bases between. Germline V lookup: CDR1 MNHEY, CDR2 SVGEGT. The CDR3, as DNA: TGTGCCAGCAGTTGGCGATTCAGTGAGCAGTTCTTC. Its protein product is CASSWRFSEQFF.

This clonotype was seen many times. The chain couples TRBV7-3 to TRBJ2-6; D assignment may be TRBD1 or TRBD2 (6 bases each). V lost 0 bases, J lost 1 base, and 7 bases lay in between. Germline-derived CDR1 and CDR2 are SGHTA and FQGTGA. The CDR3 covers 16 residues. The CDR3 DNA reads TGTGCCAGCAGCTTAACAGGGGGGTCTGGGGCCAACGTCCTGACTTTC. Protein sequence: CASSLTGGSGANVLTF. Together with reference TRBV7-3 and TRBJ2-6, the CDR3 gives the full variable domain: GAGVSQTPSNKVTEKGKYVELRCDPISGHTALYWYRQSLGQGPEFLIYFQGTGAADDSGLPNDRFFAVRPEGSVSTLKIQRTERGDSAVYLCASSLTGGSGANVLTFGAGSRLTVL.

The V call is TRBV27, the J call TRBJ2-7; D remains ambiguous. The V end was cut by 3 bases, the J end by 0 bases, with 12 bases between. Germline lookup yields CDR1 MNHEY and CDR2 SMNVEV (reference sequence). CDR3 length: 15 residues. CDR3 coding DNA: TGTGCCAGCAGTTTTGATGCACCTAGCTCCTACGAGCAGTACTTC. This codes for CASSFDAPSSYEQYF.

V usage is TRBV7-2 and J usage is TRBJ2-3, with 12 bases fitting TRBD2. The CDR3 runs 14 residues. The V and J ends lost 6 bases and 8 bases, in that order; junction bases with no gene match: 6. The germline gives CDR1 SGHTA, CDR2 FQGNSA. Here the CDR3 DNA reads TGTGCCAGCAGGATGACTAGCGGGAGCGTTACGCAGTATTTT. Translating it yields CASRMTSGSVTQYF.

This clonotype was detected many times. The genes are TRBV27 and TRBJ2-1; TRBD2 matches 14 bases. V was clipped by 6 bases and J by 5 bases; unmatched bases: 6. Germline values: CDR1 MNHEY, CDR2 SMNVEV (reference sequence). CDR3 length equals 16 residues. CDR3 nucleotides: TGTGCCAGCAGCAAGACTAGCGGGAGGGGAAACAATGAGCAGTTCTTC. This gives the protein CASSKTSGRGNNEQFF.

This clonotype was seen repeatedly, ten times or more. This chain links TRBV7-9 with TRBJ2-1, with D perhaps assigned TRBD1 or TRBD2 (5 bases each). Germline V CDR1 and CDR2: SEHNR, FQNEAQ (reference sequence). The CDR3 is made up of 12 amino acids. Trimming took 5 bases from V and 12 from J, leaving 14 bases between them. The CDR3 DNA reads TGTGCCAGCAGCGATGAGGGACGTGGGCAGTTCTTC. As protein: CASSDEGRGQFF.

The genes are TRBV10-3 and TRBJ2-6; tentatively, D is TRBD2 (6 bases). This CDR3 contains 15 residues. Trimming took off 6 bases at V and 1 base at J, with 10 bases between the two ends. CDR1 and CDR2 (germline): ENHRY, SYGVKD. The CDR3 DNA reads TGTGCCATCAGCCGCGGGATGTCTGGGGCCAACGTCCTGACTTTC. Its translation: CAISRGMSGANVLTF.

This clonotype appeared many times. The chain links TRBV6-2 or TRBV6-3 to TRBJ2-3; TRBD2 matches 10 bases. Germline lookup yields CDR1 MNHEY and CDR2 SVGEGT. The CDR3 spans 15 residues. The V gene end was trimmed by 2 bases and the J gene end by 6 bases; junction bases not matched to a gene: 5. DNA of the CDR3: TGTGCCAGCAGTTACGGCTCTAGCGGGAGCGATACGCAGTATTTT. This gives the protein CASSYGSSGSDTQYF.

The gene calls are TRBV6-5 and TRBJ2-2, with TRBD1 matching over 7 bases. The CDR3 loop spans 16 amino acids. CDR1 and CDR2 (germline): MNHEY, SVGAGI. J was trimmed by 4 bases and V by 6 bases; bases with no gene match: 11. CDR3 loop: CASRTPGQVTTGELFF. Written as DNA, the CDR3 is TGTGCCAGCAGAACTCCTGGACAGGTTACCACCGGGGAGCTGTTTTTT.

Many counts were recorded for this clonotype. The chain combines TRBV7-2 with TRBJ1-5, with a tentative D call TRBD1 (6 bases). Between the trimmed V and J ends, which lost 1 base and 4 bases, there was a span of 11 bases. Germline V gene lookup returns CDR1 SGHTA and CDR2 FQGNSA. CDR3 length: 15 amino acids. CDR3 nucleotide sequence: TGTGCCAGCAGCTTAGTAGGGGGTGCAAATCAGCCCCAGCATTTT. It specifies CASSLVGGANQPQHF.

This clonotype was observed many times. The rearrangement links TRBV7-2 to TRBJ1-3; D gene uncertain. Germline V gene lookup returns CDR1 SGHTA and CDR2 FQGNSA. V gave up 1 base and J gave up 0 bases, with 7 bases separating them. The CDR3 totals 15 residues. The CDR3 reads CASSLGPSSGNTIYF. The CDR3 DNA follows: TGTGCCAGCAGCTTAGGCCCGAGCTCTGGAAACACCATATATTTT. The full variable domain, in which reference TRBV7-2 and TRBJ1-3 provide the parts outside the CDR3, is GAGVSQSPSNKVTEKGKDVELRCDPISGHTALYWYRQSLGQGLEFLIYFQGNSAPDKSGLPSDRFSAERTGGSVSTLTIQRTQQEDSAVYLCASSLGPSSGNTIYFGEGSWLTVV.

This clonotype was observed at least ten times. This rearrangement joins TRBV2 to TRBJ2-1; 9 nucleotides align to TRBD2. The germline gives CDR1 SNHLY, CDR2 FYNNEI. CDR3 length: 15 residues. V shed 7 bases, J shed 7 bases, and the junction held 11 bases outside the gene matches. The CDR3 DNA sequence: TGTGCCAGCATGCTAGCGGGGCTCGGTGGGAATGAGCAGTTCTTC. Translated, it gives CASMLAGLGGNEQFF.

This clonotype has at least ten counts. The V and J genes are TRBV12-3 or TRBV12-4 and TRBJ2-1; 10 bases line up with TRBD2. V was clipped by 5 bases and J by 2 bases; unmatched bases: 21. This CDR3 is built from 21 residues. The CDR3 nucleotides read TGTGCCAGCAGTGACCCACTGCGGTACCTAGCGGGAGACCCTGCCTACAATGAGCAGTTCTTC. Translation: CASSDPLRYLAGDPAYNEQFF.

This clonotype was detected ten times or more. V usage is TRBV7-2 and J usage is TRBJ1-1; the D is unclear. Per germline, CDR1 SGHTA and CDR2 FQGNSA. Trimming left V 3 bases short and J 8 bases short, with 7 bases between. The CDR3 is 11 residues long. CDR3 sequence (DNA): TGTGCCAGCAGCTTTGGCAGAGAAGCTTTCTTT. Protein: CASSFGREAFF.

This clonotype has at least ten counts. The chain is built from TRBV11-2 and TRBJ2-4; 9 bases match TRBD2. CDR1 and CDR2 (germline): SGHAT, FQNNGV. V trimming: 8 bases; J trimming: 6 bases; junction bases outside the gene matches: 5. This CDR3 has 13 amino acids. The DNA of the CDR3 is TGTGCCAGCTTAGCGGGGGAAGGAAACATTCAGTACTTC. Translating it yields CASLAGEGNIQYF.

This clonotype was seen more than once but under ten times. The V call is TRBV14, the J call TRBJ1-6; 9 bases fit TRBD1. Per germline, CDR1 SGHDN and CDR2 FVKESK. This CDR3 has 15 amino acids. The ends lost 5 bases at V and 5 bases at J; junction bases unmatched: 4. The CDR3 coding sequence is TGTGCCAGCAGCGGGGGACAGGGACATAATTCACCCCTCCACTTT. It codes for CASSGGQGHNSPLHF. Based on the CDR3 plus reference TRBV14 and TRBJ1-6, the full variable domain is EAGVTQFPSHSVIEKGQTVTLRCDPISGHDNLYWYRRVMGKEIKFLLHFVKESKQDESGMPNNRFLAERTGGTYSTLKVQPAELEDSGVYFCASSGGQGHNSPLHFGNGTRLTVT.

This clonotype was seen more than once but under ten times. The rearrangement uses TRBV28 and TRBJ2-4; D may match TRBD1 or TRBD2 (6 bases each). CDR1 is MDHEN and CDR2 is SYDVKM in the germline V gene. The CDR3 has 14 amino acids. Trimming pared 8 bases from V and 3 bases from J, leaving 14 bases between. In nucleotides, the CDR3 is TGTGCCAGCGCTTACCGGGGGCGCAAAAACATTCAGTACTTC. Translating it yields CASAYRGRKNIQYF.

This clonotype came up many times. The CDR3 sequence: CASSLDAQGVIYGYTF. The CDR3 DNA sequence: TGTGCCAGCAGCTTAGATGCACAGGGGGTCATCTATGGCTACACCTTC. The chain uses TRBV11-3 and TRBJ1-2; 8 bases align to TRBD1. The CDR3 totals 16 residues. Trimming removed 0 bases from V and 4 bases from J; junction bases left unmatched: 7. Germline V CDR1 and CDR2: SGHNT, YENEEA. Variable domain in full (rest from reference TRBV11-3 and TRBJ1-2): EAGVVQSPRYKIIEKKQPVAFWCNPISGHNTLYWYLQNLGQGPELLIRYENEEAVDDSQLPKDRFSAERLKGVDSTLKIQPAELGDSAVYLCASSLDAQGVIYGYTFGSGTRLTVV.

This clonotype was observed many times. CDR3 residues: CASSPDSTNEQFF. The CDR3 DNA reads TGTGCCAGCAGCCCCGACAGTACCAATGAGCAGTTCTTC. The chain recombines TRBV21-1 with TRBJ2-1; the table assigns TRBD1, which was not confirmed against the DNA. TRBV21-1 is described as a pseudogene. The CDR3 loop spans 13 amino acids.

This clonotype was seen ten or more times. The CDR3 region is CASSPGTVNSNQPQHF. In nucleotides, the CDR3 is TGTGCCAGCAGCCCGGGGACAGTGAATAGCAATCAGCCCCAGCATTTT. The genes are TRBV7-6 and TRBJ1-5; 7 bases align to TRBD1. Germline loops: CDR1 SGHVS, CDR2 FNYEAQ. V lost 5 bases, J lost 0 bases, and 7 bases stayed unmatched. This CDR3 spans 16 amino acids.

This clonotype was counted many times. The gene calls are TRBV27 and TRBJ1-1, with D possibly TRBD1 on 6 matching bases. Trimming cost V 5 bases and J 1 base, with 14 bases left between them. Germline V lookup: CDR1 MNHEY, CDR2 SMNVEV (reference sequence). The CDR3 length is 15 residues. The CDR3: CASSTRTDPNTEAFF. The CDR3 DNA reads as TGTGCCAGCAGTACCCGGACAGACCCGAACACTGAAGCTTTCTTT.

The DNA of the CDR3 is TGTGCCAGCAGCTATCTAGCAGCCGGGTACAATGAGCAGTTCTTC. Translating it yields CASSYLAAGYNEQFF. The V call is TRBV7-2, the J call TRBJ2-1; perhaps TRBD2 as D (5 bases). Trimming removed 4 bases at V and 4 bases at J, with 14 bases between. The germline CDR1 and CDR2 sequences are SGHTA and FQGNSA. The CDR3 is made up of 15 amino acids.

A note on this clonotype: One junction end disagrees with the germline gene, perhaps due to a read error. J is TRBJ1-1 and V is TRBV6-2 or TRBV6-3; D is uncertain. Germline CDR1 and CDR2: MNHEY and SVGEGT. The CDR3 consists of 14 residues. As DNA, the CDR3 is TGTGCCAGCAGTTACGGGGTCCTGAACACTGAAGTTTTCTTT. Translated: CASSYGVLNTEVFF.

This clonotype has a handful of counts. This chain connects TRBV7-8 to TRBJ1-5; tentative D call: TRBD1 (5 bases). This CDR3 comprises 15 residues. Germline CDR1 is SGHVS and CDR2 is FQNEAQ. Trimming pared 0 bases from V and 7 bases from J, leaving 13 bases between. CDR3 region: CASSLALGVYQPQHF. In nucleotides, the CDR3 is TGTGCCAGCAGCTTAGCCTTGGGGGTTTACCAGCCCCAGCATTTT.

Many counts were recorded for this clonotype. The CDR3 DNA follows: TGTGCCAGCAGCTCCCAGACAGGGGATAATTCACCCCTCCACTTT. Its translation is CASSSQTGDNSPLHF. This sequence joins TRBV7-2 and TRBJ1-6; 8 nucleotides agree with TRBD1. The CDR3 consists of 15 residues. Germline assignment: CDR1 SGHTA and CDR2 FQGNSA. V shed 4 bases and J 5 bases; nucleotides not matched to a gene: 4.

CDR3 nucleotides: TGTGCCAGTAGTATAGGACCCACCCAGAGCACAGATACGCAGTATTTT. This codes for CASSIGPTQSTDTQYF. The rearrangement joins TRBV19 to TRBJ2-3; the D is unclear. Trimming removed 1 base from V and 0 bases from J, with 11 bases in between. Germline V gene sequence: CDR1 LNHDA, CDR2 SQIVND (reference sequence). This CDR3 is built from 16 residues.